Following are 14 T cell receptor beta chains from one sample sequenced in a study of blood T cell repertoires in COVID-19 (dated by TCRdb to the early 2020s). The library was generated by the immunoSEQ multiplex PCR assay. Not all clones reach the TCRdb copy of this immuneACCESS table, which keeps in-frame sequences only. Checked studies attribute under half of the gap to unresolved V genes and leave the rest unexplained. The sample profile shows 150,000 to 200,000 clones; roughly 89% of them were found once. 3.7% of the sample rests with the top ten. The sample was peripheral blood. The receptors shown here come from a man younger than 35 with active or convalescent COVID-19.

This CDR3 reads CASSLGGSAGELFF. The DNA of the CDR3 is TGTGCCAGCAGTTTGGGGGGGAGCGCCGGGGAGCTGTTTTTT. This chain connects TRBV28 to TRBJ2-2, with TRBD2 matching over 7 bases. There are 14 residues in the CDR3. The V gene's germline CDR1 is MDHEN and CDR2 SYDVKM. Losses at the gene ends were 3 bases for V and 6 bases for J; bases not matched to a gene: 4.

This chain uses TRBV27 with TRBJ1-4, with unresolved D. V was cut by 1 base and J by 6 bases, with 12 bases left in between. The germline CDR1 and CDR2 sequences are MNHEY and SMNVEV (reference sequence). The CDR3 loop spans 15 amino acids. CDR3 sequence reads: CASSLYRSWDEKLFF. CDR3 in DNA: TGTGCCAGCAGTTTATATCGGAGCTGGGATGAAAAACTGTTTTTT.

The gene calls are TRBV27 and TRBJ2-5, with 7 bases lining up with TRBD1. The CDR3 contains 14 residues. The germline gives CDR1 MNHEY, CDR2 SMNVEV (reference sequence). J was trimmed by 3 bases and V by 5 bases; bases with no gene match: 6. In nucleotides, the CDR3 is TGTGCCAGCAGTCACTCCGGGACAGAAGAGACCCAGTACTTC. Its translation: CASSHSGTEETQYF.

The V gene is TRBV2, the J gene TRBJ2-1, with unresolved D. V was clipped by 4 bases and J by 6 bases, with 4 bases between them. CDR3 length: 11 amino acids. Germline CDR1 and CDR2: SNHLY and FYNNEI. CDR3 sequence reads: CASSVSNEQFF. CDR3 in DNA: TGTGCCAGCAGTGTTAGCAATGAGCAGTTCTTC.

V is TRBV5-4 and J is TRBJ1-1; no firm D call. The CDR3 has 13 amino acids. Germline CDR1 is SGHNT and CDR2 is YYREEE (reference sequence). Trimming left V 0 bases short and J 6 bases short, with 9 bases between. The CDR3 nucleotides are TGTGCCAGCAGCTTGGCTCTTAGCGCTGAAGCTTTCTTT. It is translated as CASSLALSAEAFF.

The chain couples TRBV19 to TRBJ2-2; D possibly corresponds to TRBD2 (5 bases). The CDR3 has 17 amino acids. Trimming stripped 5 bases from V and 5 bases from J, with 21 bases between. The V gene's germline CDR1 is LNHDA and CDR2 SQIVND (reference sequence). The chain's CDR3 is CASSGTAEGVRTGELFF. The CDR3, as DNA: TGTGCCAGTAGTGGAACGGCCGAGGGAGTGAGAACCGGGGAGCTGTTTTTT.

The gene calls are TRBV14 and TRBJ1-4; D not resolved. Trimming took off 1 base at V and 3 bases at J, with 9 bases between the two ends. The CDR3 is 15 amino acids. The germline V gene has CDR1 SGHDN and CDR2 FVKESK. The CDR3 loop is CASSQATAPNEKLFF. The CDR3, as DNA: TGTGCCAGCAGCCAAGCAACAGCCCCTAATGAAAAACTGTTTTTT.

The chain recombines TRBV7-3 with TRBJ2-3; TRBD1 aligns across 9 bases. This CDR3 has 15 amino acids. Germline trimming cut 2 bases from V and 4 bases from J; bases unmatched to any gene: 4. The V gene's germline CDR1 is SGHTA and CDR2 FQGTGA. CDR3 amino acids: CASSLGTGRADTQYF. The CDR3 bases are TGTGCCAGCAGCTTAGGGACAGGGAGGGCAGATACGCAGTATTTT.

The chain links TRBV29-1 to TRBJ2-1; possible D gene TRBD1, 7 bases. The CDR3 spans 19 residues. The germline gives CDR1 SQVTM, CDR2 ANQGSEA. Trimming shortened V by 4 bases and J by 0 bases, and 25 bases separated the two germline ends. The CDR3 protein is CSVARRDSKILSSYNEQFF. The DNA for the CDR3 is TGCAGCGTTGCTCGGCGGGACAGCAAAATATTAAGCTCCTACAATGAGCAGTTCTTC.

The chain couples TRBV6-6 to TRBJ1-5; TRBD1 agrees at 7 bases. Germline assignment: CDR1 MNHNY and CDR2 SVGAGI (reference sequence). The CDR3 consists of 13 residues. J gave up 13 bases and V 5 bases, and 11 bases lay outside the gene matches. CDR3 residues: CASSQTWGQSQHF. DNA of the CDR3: TGTGCCAGCAGTCAAACCTGGGGACAGTCTCAGCATTTT.

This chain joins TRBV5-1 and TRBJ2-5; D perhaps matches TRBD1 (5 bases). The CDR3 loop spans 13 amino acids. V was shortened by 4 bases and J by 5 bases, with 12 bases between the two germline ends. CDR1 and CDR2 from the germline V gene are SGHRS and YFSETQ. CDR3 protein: CASSASGQETQYF. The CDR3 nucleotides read TGCGCCAGCAGCGCTTCAGGGCAGGAGACCCAGTACTTC.

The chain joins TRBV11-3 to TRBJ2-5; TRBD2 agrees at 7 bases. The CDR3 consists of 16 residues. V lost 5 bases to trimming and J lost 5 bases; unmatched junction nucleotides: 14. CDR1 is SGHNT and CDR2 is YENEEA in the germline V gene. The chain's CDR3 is CASSPRKGWEGETQYF. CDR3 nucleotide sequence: TGTGCCAGCAGCCCCCGGAAAGGGTGGGAGGGGGAGACCCAGTACTTC.

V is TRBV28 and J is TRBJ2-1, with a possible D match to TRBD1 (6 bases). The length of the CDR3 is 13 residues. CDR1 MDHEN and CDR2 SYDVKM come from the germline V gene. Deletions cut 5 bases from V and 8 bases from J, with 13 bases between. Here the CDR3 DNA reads TGTGCCAGCAGTGAGGCTGGGGGCGATGAGCAGTTCTTC. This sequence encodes CASSEAGGDEQFF.

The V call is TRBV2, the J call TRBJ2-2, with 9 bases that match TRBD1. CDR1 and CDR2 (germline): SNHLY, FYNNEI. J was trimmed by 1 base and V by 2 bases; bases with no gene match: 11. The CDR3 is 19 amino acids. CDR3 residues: CASSEYETGQGLNTGELFF. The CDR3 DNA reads TGTGCCAGCAGTGAATACGAAACGGGACAGGGATTGAACACCGGGGAGCTGTTTTTT.